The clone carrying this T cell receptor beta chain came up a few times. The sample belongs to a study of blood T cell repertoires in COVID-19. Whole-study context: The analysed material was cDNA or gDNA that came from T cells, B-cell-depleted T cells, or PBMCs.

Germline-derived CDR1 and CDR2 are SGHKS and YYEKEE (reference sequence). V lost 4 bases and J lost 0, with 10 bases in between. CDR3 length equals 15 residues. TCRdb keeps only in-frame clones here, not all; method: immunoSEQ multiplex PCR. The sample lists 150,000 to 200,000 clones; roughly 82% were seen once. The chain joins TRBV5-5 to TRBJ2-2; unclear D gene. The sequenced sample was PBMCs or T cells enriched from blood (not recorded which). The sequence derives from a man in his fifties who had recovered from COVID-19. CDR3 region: CASSSILTNTGELFF. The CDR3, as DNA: TGTGCCAGCAGCAGTATCCTAACGAACACCGGGGAGCTGTTTTTT.